This T cell receptor (beta chain) was sequenced in a study of cytomegalovirus exposure and HLA in healthy donors. Primers: 60 Vbeta forward and 13 Jbeta reverse. The repertoire was sequenced with immunoSEQ multiplex PCR; TCRdb's copy has only in-frame clones and lacks some. The repertoire has roughly 230,000 clones, approximately 91% of them found once; the top ten carry about 1.8%. V lost 5 bases and J lost 9; bases outside the gene matches: 6. The CDR3 has 12 amino acids. CDR1 MNHEY and CDR2 SVGAGI come from the germline V gene. The clonotype comes from a girl aged 2-10 years in good health and CMV-seronegative. The sequenced sample was PBMCs. This chain uses TRBV6-5 with TRBJ2-7; 8 nucleotides match TRBD2. The CDR3 here is CASSVAGHRQYF. CDR3 nucleotides: TGTGCCAGCAGTGTAGCGGGACACCGGCAGTACTTC.